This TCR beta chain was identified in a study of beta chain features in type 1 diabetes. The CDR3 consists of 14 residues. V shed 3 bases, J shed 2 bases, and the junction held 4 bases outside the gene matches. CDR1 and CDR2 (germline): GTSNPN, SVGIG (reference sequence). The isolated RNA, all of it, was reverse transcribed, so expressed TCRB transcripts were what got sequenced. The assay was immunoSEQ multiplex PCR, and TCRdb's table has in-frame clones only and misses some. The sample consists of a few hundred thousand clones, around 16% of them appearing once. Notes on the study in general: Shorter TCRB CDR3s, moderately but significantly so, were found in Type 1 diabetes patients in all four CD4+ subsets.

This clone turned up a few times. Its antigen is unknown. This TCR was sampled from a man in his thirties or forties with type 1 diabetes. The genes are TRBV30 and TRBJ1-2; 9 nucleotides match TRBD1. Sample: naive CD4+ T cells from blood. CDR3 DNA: TGTGCCTGGAGCAGGACAGGGGTGAACTATGGCTACACCTTC. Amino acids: CAWSRTGVNYGYTF.